These 27 T cell receptor beta chains share one sample of origin, sequenced in a study of graft-versus-host responses after intestinal transplantation. Assay used: immunoSEQ multiplex PCR; TCRdb lists only in-frame clones, some missing. The sample lists around 97,000 clones, around 91% occurring once. Their recognized antigens are unknown. The input for sequencing was unstimulated CD4+ T cells sorted from spleen or lymph node cells, taken before transplant. The receptors stem from a human donor who was the organ donor for an intestinal transplant.

The chain employs TRBV27 and TRBJ2-3; D is ambiguous. Trimming took 6 bases from V and 1 from J, leaving 8 bases between them. CDR3 length: 13 amino acids. The germline CDR1 and CDR2 sequences are MNHEY and SMNVEV (reference sequence). The CDR3 DNA sequence: TGTGCCAGCAGAAGAGTGGGCACAGATACGCAGTATTTT. It codes for CASRRVGTDTQYF.

The chain employs TRBV9 and TRBJ2-5; 8 bases are shared with TRBD2. CDR1 is SGDLS and CDR2 is YYNGEE in the germline V gene. The CDR3 is 16 residues long. The V and J ends lost 3 bases and 0 bases, in that order; junction bases with no gene match: 7. The CDR3 DNA follows: TGTGCCAGCAGCGGAAAGCGGGGGACAAACCAAGAGACCCAGTACTTC. Its translation: CASSGKRGTNQETQYF.

This chain uses TRBV6-1 with TRBJ2-4; D unclear. Per germline, CDR1 MNHNS and CDR2 SASEGT. V was shortened by 2 bases and J by 1 base, with 3 bases between the two germline ends. CDR3 length equals 13 residues. CDR3 region: CASSEQAKNIQYF. CDR3 nucleotide sequence: TGTGCCAGCAGTGAACAGGCCAAAAACATTCAGTACTTC.

This clone showed up just a few times. J is TRBJ1-4 and V is TRBV6-1; maybe TRBD1 (6 bases). This CDR3 has 11 amino acids. CDR1 MNHNS and CDR2 SASEGT come from the germline V gene. With 8 bases removed from V and 8 bases from J, the gap between germline ends came to 9 bases. In nucleotides, the CDR3 is TGTGCCAGCTTCGACAGGGAAAAACTGTTTTTT. This translates into CASFDREKLFF.

The table lists this clone with a few counts. The V gene is TRBV7-9, the J gene TRBJ1-3; 7 bases line up with TRBD1. The CDR3 contains 15 residues. V was clipped by 1 base and J by 2 bases; unmatched bases: 2. The germline CDR1 and CDR2 sequences are SEHNR and FQNEAQ (reference sequence). The DNA for the CDR3 is TGTGCCAGCAGCTTAGTAGGGGGCACTGGAAACACCATATATTTT. Translating it yields CASSLVGGTGNTIYF.

This chain connects TRBV4-3 to TRBJ1-1, with D perhaps matching TRBD1 (6 bases). The germline V gene encodes CDR1 LGHNA and CDR2 YSLEER. With 0 bases removed from V and 4 bases from J, the gap between germline ends came to 12 bases. The CDR3 covers 15 residues. The CDR3 DNA reads TGCGCCAGCAGCCAAGACAGGGGCGGTGGCACTGAAGCTTTCTTT. Translating it yields CASSQDRGGGTEAFF.

The chain has TRBV7-3 and TRBJ1-1, with TRBD1 matching 8 bases. The J segment lost 0 bases and the V segment lost 2 bases, leaving 5 bases of the junction unmatched. Germline CDR1 is SGHTA and CDR2 is FQGTGA. There are 16 residues in the CDR3. DNA for the CDR3: TGTGCCAGCAGCTTAGGGGACAGGATCATGAACACTGAAGCTTTCTTT. It encodes CASSLGDRIMNTEAFF.

The chain uses TRBV28 and TRBJ1-2, with D possibly matching TRBD1 (5 bases). The germline CDR1 and CDR2 sequences are MDHEN and SYDVKM. The germline V and J ends were trimmed by 4 bases and 5 bases, with 17 bases remaining between them. The CDR3 sequence is 15 residues long. The CDR3 loop is CASSWDPSGGYGYTF. The CDR3 nucleotides read TGTGCCAGCAGTTGGGACCCCTCGGGGGGATATGGCTACACCTTC.

This clone was counted once. This sequence joins TRBV5-1 and TRBJ1-2; D is unclear. CDR3 length: 14 amino acids. Germline V gene lookup returns CDR1 SGHRS and CDR2 YFSETQ. The V end lost 0 bases, the J end lost 4 bases, and 10 bases lay between the germline ends. The CDR3, as DNA: TGCGCCAGCAGCTTGGACAGTACAATCTATGGCTACACCTTC. Translation gives CASSLDSTIYGYTF.

This sequence joins TRBV19 and TRBJ2-2; possibly TRBD1 for D (6 bases). CDR3 length equals 15 residues. With 1 base removed from V and 5 bases from J, the gap between germline ends came to 11 bases. Germline values: CDR1 LNHDA, CDR2 SQIVND (reference sequence). CDR3 DNA: TGTGCCAGTAGTATAGCATCTACAGGGACCGGGGAGCTGTTTTTT. Translation: CASSIASTGTGELFF.

The rearrangement uses TRBV6-1 and TRBJ1-6; D may be TRBD1 (6 bases). V was shortened by 5 bases and J by 7 bases, with 9 bases between the two germline ends. This CDR3 has 13 residues. Germline values: CDR1 MNHNS, CDR2 SASEGT. The CDR3 region has the DNA TGTGCCAGCAGTACAGGGAAAAATTCACCCCTCCACTTT. Encoded protein: CASSTGKNSPLHF.

This clone was picked up one time. This chain connects TRBV5-1 to TRBJ1-1; D is ambiguous. Germline lookup yields CDR1 SGHRS and CDR2 YFSETQ. V lost 5 bases and J lost 0, with 11 bases in between. This CDR3 region has 14 residues. The CDR3 region is CASRQILMNTEAFF. The CDR3 bases are TGCGCCAGCAGGCAGATTTTGATGAACACTGAAGCTTTCTTT.

V gene TRBV6-5 combines with J gene TRBJ1-5, with D uncertain. Germline CDR1 reads MNHEY; CDR2 reads SVGAGI. Trimming took 7 bases from V and 6 from J, leaving 7 bases between them. This CDR3 contains 11 residues. CDR3 residues: CASMDFQPQHF. CDR3 bases: TGTGCCAGCATGGACTTTCAGCCCCAGCATTTT.

The V and J genes are TRBV5-6 and TRBJ1-5; a weak D match, TRBD1 (5 bases). This CDR3 has 13 residues. Germline-derived CDR1 and CDR2 are SGHDT and YYEEEE. Trimming took off 1 base at V and 7 bases at J, with 9 bases between the two ends. In DNA form, the CDR3 reads TGTGCCAGCAGCTTGTGGGGCGACCAGCCCCAGCATTTT. Translation gives CASSLWGDQPQHF.

V and J are TRBV13 and TRBJ2-1; D uncertain. Between the trimmed V and J ends, which lost 5 bases and 6 bases, there was a span of 5 bases. From germline, CDR1 is PRHDT and CDR2 FYEKMQ (reference sequence). The CDR3 is 11 amino acids. CDR3 amino acids: CASSPGNEQFF. The DNA for the CDR3 is TGTGCCAGCAGCCCAGGCAATGAGCAGTTCTTC.

V gene TRBV5-6 combines with J gene TRBJ1-1; D ambiguous. With 2 bases removed from V and 8 bases from J, the gap between germline ends came to 13 bases. Germline V lookup: CDR1 SGHDT, CDR2 YYEEEE. CDR3 length equals 13 residues. The CDR3 protein is CASSLGGYREAFF. The CDR3, as DNA: TGTGCCAGCAGCTTAGGTGGGTACAGAGAAGCTTTCTTT.

The V call is TRBV4-2, the J call TRBJ2-1, with a tentative D call TRBD1 (6 bases). The V end lost 8 bases, the J end lost 1 base, and 12 bases lay between the germline ends. Germline V lookup: CDR1 LGHNA, CDR2 YNFKEQ. The CDR3 totals 14 residues. The DNA of the CDR3 is TGTGCCAGCGGTCGCAGGGGATCCTACAATGAGCAGTTCTTC. This codes for CASGRRGSYNEQFF.

This clone was seen just once. The rearrangement uses TRBV6-5 and TRBJ2-7; tentative D call: TRBD1 (6 bases). V lost 5 bases and J lost 0, with 11 bases in between. This CDR3 has 14 residues. Germline lookup yields CDR1 MNHEY and CDR2 SVGAGI. The CDR3 loop is CASSGQRSSYEQYF. The CDR3 DNA reads TGTGCCAGCAGTGGACAGAGGAGCTCCTACGAGCAGTACTTC.

This clone was recorded a few times. J is TRBJ1-2 and V is TRBV7-9; maybe TRBD1 (5 bases). Between the trimmed V and J ends, which lost 5 bases and 8 bases, there was a span of 12 bases. The CDR3 length is 12 residues. CDR1 SEHNR and CDR2 FQNEAQ come from the germline V gene (reference sequence). The CDR3 loop reads CASSPQGWGYTF. In DNA form, the CDR3 reads TGTGCCAGCAGCCCCCAGGGATGGGGCTACACCTTC.

CDR3 in DNA: TGTGCCAGCAGCCAAGATACCCCAGTGGTCTACGAGCAGTACTTC. It translates to CASSQDTPVVYEQYF. The rearrangement joins TRBV4-2 to TRBJ2-7; no firm D call. This CDR3 has 15 residues. V was trimmed by 0 bases and J by 3 bases, leaving 12 bases between them. Germline V CDR1 and CDR2: LGHNA, YNFKEQ.

This clone was seen a single time. The chain carries TRBV6-5 and TRBJ1-5, with 8 bases that match TRBD1. The CDR3 has 15 amino acids. V shed 4 bases and J 1 base; nucleotides not matched to a gene: 3. Germline assignment: CDR1 MNHEY and CDR2 SVGAGI. The CDR3 DNA sequence: TGTGCCAGCAGTTCTGACAGGGGAAGCAATCAGCCCCAGCATTTT. Its translation is CASSSDRGSNQPQHF.

The chain combines TRBV4-2 with TRBJ2-7, with 11 nucleotides matching TRBD2. Germline CDR1 reads LGHNA; CDR2 reads YNFKEQ. The CDR3 covers 18 residues. Trimming removed 1 base from V and 0 bases from J; junction bases left unmatched: 8. The CDR3 sequence: CASSQGELAGAFSYEQYF. The CDR3 bases are TGTGCCAGCAGCCAAGGGGAACTAGCGGGGGCCTTCTCCTACGAGCAGTACTTC.

The chain combines TRBV27 with TRBJ2-2, with TRBD2 matching 7 bases. CDR3 length: 15 amino acids. Per germline, CDR1 MNHEY and CDR2 SMNVEV (reference sequence). V shed 2 bases, J shed 5 bases, and the junction held 5 bases outside the gene matches. The CDR3 loop is CASSLRLANTGELFF. DNA for the CDR3: TGTGCCAGCAGTTTACGACTAGCCAATACCGGGGAGCTGTTTTTT.

This clone is a singleton in its sample. The V and J genes are TRBV7-8 and TRBJ2-3; perhaps TRBD2 as D (6 bases). Germline V lookup: CDR1 SGHVS, CDR2 FQNEAQ. The CDR3 is made up of 14 amino acids. The V and J ends lost 5 bases and 6 bases respectively, with 15 bases between them. The DNA of the CDR3 is TGTGCCAGCAGCCCTCGTCCCGGAGGGGATACGCAGTATTTT. Its protein is CASSPRPGGDTQYF.

This rearrangement joins TRBV21-1 to TRBJ2-7; the D segment call TRBD1 is taken from the table without a DNA check. TRBV21-1 is given as a pseudogene. This CDR3 region has 16 residues. In DNA form, the CDR3 reads TGTGCCAGCTCATCCCAGATCCGGACAGGGGGCGTCGAGCAGTACTTC. Translating gives CASSSQIRTGGVEQYF.

The chain is built from TRBV7-2 and TRBJ2-2; 7 nucleotides agree with TRBD2. Trimming removed 6 bases from V and 3 bases from J; junction bases left unmatched: 4. Germline V gene sequence: CDR1 SGHTA, CDR2 FQGNSA. This CDR3 region has 14 residues. CDR3 region: CASRLSGDTGELFF. The CDR3 nucleotides read TGTGCCAGCAGACTAAGCGGGGACACCGGGGAGCTGTTTTTT. Variable domain in full (rest from reference TRBV7-2 and TRBJ2-2): GAGVSQSPSNKVTEKGKDVELRCDPISGHTALYWYRQSLGQGLEFLIYFQGNSAPDKSGLPSDRFSAERTGGSVSTLTIQRTQQEDSAVYLCASRLSGDTGELFFGEGSRLTVL.

The V gene is TRBV4-3, the J gene TRBJ1-5; 9 nucleotides agree with TRBD1. Germline-derived CDR1 and CDR2 are LGHNA and YSLEER. V lost 4 bases and J lost 5; bases outside the gene matches: 9. The CDR3 length is 16 residues. This CDR3 reads CASSPPRDREDQPQHF. The DNA for the CDR3 is TGCGCCAGCAGCCCGCCCCGGGACAGGGAAGATCAGCCCCAGCATTTT.